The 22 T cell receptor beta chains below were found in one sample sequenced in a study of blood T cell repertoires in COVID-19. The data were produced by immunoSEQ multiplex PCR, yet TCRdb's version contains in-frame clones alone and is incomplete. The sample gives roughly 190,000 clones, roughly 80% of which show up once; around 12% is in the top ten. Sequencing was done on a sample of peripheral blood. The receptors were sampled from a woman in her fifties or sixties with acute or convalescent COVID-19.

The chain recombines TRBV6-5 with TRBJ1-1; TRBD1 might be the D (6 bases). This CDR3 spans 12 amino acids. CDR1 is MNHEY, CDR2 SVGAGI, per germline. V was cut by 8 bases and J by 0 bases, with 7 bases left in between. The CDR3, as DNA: TGTGCCAGCGGACAGTTGAACACTGAAGCTTTCTTT. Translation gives CASGQLNTEAFF.

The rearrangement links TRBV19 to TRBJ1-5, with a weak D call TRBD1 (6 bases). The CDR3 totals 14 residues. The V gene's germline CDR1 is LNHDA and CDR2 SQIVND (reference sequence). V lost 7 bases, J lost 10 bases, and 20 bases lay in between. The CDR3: CASTRQGPLEPQHF. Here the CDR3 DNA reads TGTGCCAGTACCCGCCAGGGGCCCCTGGAACCCCAGCATTTT.

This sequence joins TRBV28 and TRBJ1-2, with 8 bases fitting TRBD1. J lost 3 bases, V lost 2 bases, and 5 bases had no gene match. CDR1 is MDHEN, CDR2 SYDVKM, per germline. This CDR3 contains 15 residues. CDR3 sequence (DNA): TGTGCCAGCAGTTTACAGGGGGCGACGTACTATGGCTACACCTTC. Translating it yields CASSLQGATYYGYTF.

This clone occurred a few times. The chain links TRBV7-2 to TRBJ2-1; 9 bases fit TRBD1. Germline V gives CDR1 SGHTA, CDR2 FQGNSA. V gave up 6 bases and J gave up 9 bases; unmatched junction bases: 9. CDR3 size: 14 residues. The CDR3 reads CASRQKTGGSEQFF. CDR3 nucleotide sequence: TGTGCCAGCAGGCAAAAAACAGGGGGCAGTGAGCAGTTCTTC.

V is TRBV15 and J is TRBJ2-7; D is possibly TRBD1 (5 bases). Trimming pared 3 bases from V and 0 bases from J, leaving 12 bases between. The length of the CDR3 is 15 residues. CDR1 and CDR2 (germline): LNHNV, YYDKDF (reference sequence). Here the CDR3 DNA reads TGTGCCACCAGCAGCCACAGGAGCAGCTCCTACGAGCAGTACTTC. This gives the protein CATSSHRSSSYEQYF.

CDR3: CASSQPRGRQETQYF. The CDR3, as DNA: TGTGCCAGCAGCCAACCCAGGGGCCGCCAAGAGACCCAGTACTTC. The genes are TRBV3-1 (or the pseudogene TRBV3-2) and TRBJ2-5; the D gene is possibly TRBD1 (6 bases). Trimming cost V 2 bases and J 1 base, with 11 bases left between them. CDR3 length: 15 amino acids. In germline, CDR1 is LGHDT, CDR2 YNNKEL (reference sequence).

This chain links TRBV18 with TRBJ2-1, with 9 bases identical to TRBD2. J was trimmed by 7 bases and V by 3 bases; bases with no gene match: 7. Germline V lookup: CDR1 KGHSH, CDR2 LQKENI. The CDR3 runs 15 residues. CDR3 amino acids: CASSPSGTSSNEQFF. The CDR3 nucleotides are TGTGCCAGCTCACCCTCCGGGACTAGCTCAAATGAGCAGTTCTTC.

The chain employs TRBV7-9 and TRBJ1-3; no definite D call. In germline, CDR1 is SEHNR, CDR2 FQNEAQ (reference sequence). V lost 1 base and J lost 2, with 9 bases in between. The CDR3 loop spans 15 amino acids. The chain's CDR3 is CASSLVRGAGNTIYF. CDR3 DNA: TGTGCCAGCAGCTTAGTCCGCGGTGCTGGAAACACCATATATTTT.

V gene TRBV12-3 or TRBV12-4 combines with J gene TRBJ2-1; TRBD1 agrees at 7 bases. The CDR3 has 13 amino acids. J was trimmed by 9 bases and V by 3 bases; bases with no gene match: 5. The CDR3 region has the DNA TGTGCCAGCAGTTTTAAGGGGGCGGGTGAGCAGTTCTTC. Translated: CASSFKGAGEQFF.

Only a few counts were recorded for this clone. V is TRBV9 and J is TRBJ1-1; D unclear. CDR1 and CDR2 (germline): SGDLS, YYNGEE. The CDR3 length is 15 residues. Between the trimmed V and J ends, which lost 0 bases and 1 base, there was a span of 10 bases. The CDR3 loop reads CASSVGGGSNTEAFF. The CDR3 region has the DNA TGTGCCAGCAGCGTAGGAGGCGGATCGAACACTGAAGCTTTCTTT.

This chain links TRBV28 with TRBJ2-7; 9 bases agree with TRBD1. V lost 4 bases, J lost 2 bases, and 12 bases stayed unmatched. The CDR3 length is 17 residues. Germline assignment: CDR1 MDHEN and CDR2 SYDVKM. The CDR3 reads CASSSRDRAQTTYEQYF. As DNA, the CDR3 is TGTGCCAGCAGTTCCCGGGACAGGGCTCAAACTACCTACGAGCAGTACTTC.

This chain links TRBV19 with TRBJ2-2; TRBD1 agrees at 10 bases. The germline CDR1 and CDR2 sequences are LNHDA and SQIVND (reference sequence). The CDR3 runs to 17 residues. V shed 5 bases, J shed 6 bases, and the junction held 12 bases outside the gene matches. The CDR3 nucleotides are TGTGCCAGTAGTCTGCCGGGACAGGGGCCTCTTGCCGGGGAGCTGTTTTTT. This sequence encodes CASSLPGQGPLAGELFF.

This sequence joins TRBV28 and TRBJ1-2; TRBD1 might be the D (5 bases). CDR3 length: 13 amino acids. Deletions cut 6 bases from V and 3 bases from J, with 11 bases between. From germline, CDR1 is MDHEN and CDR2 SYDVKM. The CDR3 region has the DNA TGTGCCAGCAGGGGACTGAGGGACTATGGCTACACCTTC. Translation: CASRGLRDYGYTF.

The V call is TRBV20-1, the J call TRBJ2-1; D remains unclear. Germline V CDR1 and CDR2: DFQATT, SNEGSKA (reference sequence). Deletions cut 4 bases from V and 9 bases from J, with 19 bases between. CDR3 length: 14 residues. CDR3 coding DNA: TGCAGTGCTATTGAGGAGAGCCCATCTACTGAGCAGTTCTTC. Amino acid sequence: CSAIEESPSTEQFF.

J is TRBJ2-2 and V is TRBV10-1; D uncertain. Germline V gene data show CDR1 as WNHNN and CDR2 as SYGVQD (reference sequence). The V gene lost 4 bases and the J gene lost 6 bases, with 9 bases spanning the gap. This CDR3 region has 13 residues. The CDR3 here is CASSVSTAGELFF. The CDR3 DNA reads TGCGCCAGCAGTGTTTCTACCGCCGGGGAGCTGTTTTTT.

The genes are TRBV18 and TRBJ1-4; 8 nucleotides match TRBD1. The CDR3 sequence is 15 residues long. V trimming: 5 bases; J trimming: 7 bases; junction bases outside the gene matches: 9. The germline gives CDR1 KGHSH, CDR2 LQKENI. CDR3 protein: CASSMSPGGGEKLFF. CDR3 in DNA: TGTGCCAGCTCAATGTCACCAGGGGGCGGTGAAAAACTGTTTTTT.

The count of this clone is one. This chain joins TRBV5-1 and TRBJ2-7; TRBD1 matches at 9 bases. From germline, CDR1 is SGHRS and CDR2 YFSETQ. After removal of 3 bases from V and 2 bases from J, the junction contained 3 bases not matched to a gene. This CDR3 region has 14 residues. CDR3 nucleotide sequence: TGCGCCAGCAGCTCCGGGACAGGGACCTACGAGCAGTACTTC. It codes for CASSSGTGTYEQYF.

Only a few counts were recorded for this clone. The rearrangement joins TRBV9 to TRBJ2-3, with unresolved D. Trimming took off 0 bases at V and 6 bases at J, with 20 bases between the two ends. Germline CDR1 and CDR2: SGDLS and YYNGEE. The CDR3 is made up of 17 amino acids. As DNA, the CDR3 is TGTGCCAGCAGCGTAGCTACTTACTCTACCCGCCCGGATACGCAGTATTTT. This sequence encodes CASSVATYSTRPDTQYF.

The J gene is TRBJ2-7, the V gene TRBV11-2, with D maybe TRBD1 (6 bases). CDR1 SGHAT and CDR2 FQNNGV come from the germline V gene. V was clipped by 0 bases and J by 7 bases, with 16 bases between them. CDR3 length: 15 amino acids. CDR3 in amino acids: CASSLDSVLGAEQYF. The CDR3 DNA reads TGTGCCAGCAGCTTAGATTCCGTACTGGGGGCGGAGCAGTACTTC.

CDR3 region: CASSQDPMWQGGSNQPQHF. The CDR3 nucleotides read TGTGCCAGCAGCCAAGATCCGATGTGGCAGGGAGGGAGCAATCAGCCCCAGCATTTT. The chain has TRBV4-2 and TRBJ1-5; D perhaps matches TRBD1 (5 bases). There are 19 residues in the CDR3. Germline CDR1 reads LGHNA; CDR2 reads YNFKEQ. V gave up 0 bases and J gave up 1 base, with 19 bases separating them.

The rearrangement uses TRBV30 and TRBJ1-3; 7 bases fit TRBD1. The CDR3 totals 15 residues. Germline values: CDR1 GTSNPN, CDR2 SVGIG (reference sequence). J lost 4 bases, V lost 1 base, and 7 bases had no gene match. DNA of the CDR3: TGTGCCTGGAGTGGCCGACAGGGTCTCGGAAACACCATATATTTT. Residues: CAWSGRQGLGNTIYF.

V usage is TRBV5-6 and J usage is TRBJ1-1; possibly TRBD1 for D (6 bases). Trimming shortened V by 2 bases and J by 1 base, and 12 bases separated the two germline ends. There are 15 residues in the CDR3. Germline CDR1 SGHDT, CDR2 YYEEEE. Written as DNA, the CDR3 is TGTGCCAGCAGCTTAGGCGACAGGAGGAACACTGAAGCTTTCTTT. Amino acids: CASSLGDRRNTEAFF.